This entry lists 27 T cell receptor beta chains sequenced from one sample in a study of blood T cell repertoires in COVID-19. Assay used: immunoSEQ multiplex PCR; TCRdb lists only in-frame clones, some missing. This sample has 200,000 to 250,000 clones; under 90% occur once, and the top ten carry roughly 1.8%. The sequencing input was PBMCs or T cells enriched from blood (not recorded which). The receptor source for this set is a man aged 60-69 years who had recovered from COVID-19.

The DNA for the CDR3 is TGTGCCAGCAGTTACGTTTTTGATCGGGTATTTACCTATGGCTACACCTTC. It yields the protein CASSYVFDRVFTYGYTF. The chain combines TRBV6-2 or TRBV6-3 with TRBJ1-2; D call uncertain. The CDR3 sequence is 17 residues long. The germline CDR1 and CDR2 sequences are MNHEY and SVGEGT. V dropped 2 bases and J dropped 4 bases, with 20 bases sitting between them.

A word on this clone: The sample carries other DNA sequences with the same CDR3. The chain couples TRBV20-1 to TRBJ1-4; maybe TRBD1 (5 bases). The germline V gene encodes CDR1 DFQATT and CDR2 SNEGSKA (reference sequence). Trimming took off 5 bases at V and 7 bases at J, with 8 bases between the two ends. This CDR3 comprises 11 residues. CDR3 in DNA: TGCAGTGCTCGGGGGGGTGAAAAACTGTTTTTT. It codes for CSARGGEKLFF.

The table lists this clone with a few counts. V and J are TRBV6-2 or TRBV6-3 and TRBJ2-2; 10 nucleotides line up with TRBD2. V gave up 8 bases and J gave up 0 bases; unmatched junction bases: 6. Germline-derived CDR1 and CDR2 are MNHEY and SVGEGT. The CDR3 sequence is 16 residues long. CDR3 residues: CASGSSGGANTGELFF. For the CDR3, the DNA is TGTGCCAGCGGTTCTAGCGGGGGCGCGAACACCGGGGAGCTGTTTTTT.

A few counts support this clone. The same CDR3 can be traced to other DNA sequences in this sample. This chain links TRBV7-8 with TRBJ1-3; D is possibly TRBD1 (6 bases). V lost 4 bases, J lost 4 bases, and 14 bases lay in between. The CDR3 is 15 amino acids. The germline V gene encodes CDR1 SGHVS and CDR2 FQNEAQ. Written as DNA, the CDR3 is TGTGCCAGCAGCTCGAAAACAGGGACGGGAAACACCATATATTTT. Its translation: CASSSKTGTGNTIYF.

This clone has a handful of counts. V usage is TRBV7-2 and J usage is TRBJ2-3; D is possibly TRBD2 (5 bases). Trimming left V 10 bases short and J 0 bases short, with 14 bases between. From germline, CDR1 is SGHTA and CDR2 FQGNSA. The length of the CDR3 is 14 residues. The CDR3 DNA sequence: TGTGCCACGTCGCGCGGGCTAAGCACAGATACGCAGTATTTT. Translating gives CATSRGLSTDTQYF.

The chain combines TRBV9 with TRBJ2-2; D might be TRBD2 (6 bases). The CDR3 loop spans 15 amino acids. The germline V gene has CDR1 SGDLS and CDR2 YYNGEE. Trimming pared 2 bases from V and 5 bases from J, leaving 13 bases between. The CDR3 DNA reads as TGTGCCAGCAGCGTTGCCGGGACTCAGACCGGGGAGCTGTTTTTT. It translates to CASSVAGTQTGELFF.

This clone came up once. This sequence joins TRBV10-2 and TRBJ2-7, with 10 bases aligning to TRBD2. Germline V gene sequence: CDR1 WSHSY, CDR2 SAAADI. This CDR3 is 14 amino acids long. J lost 0 bases, V lost 7 bases, and 3 bases had no gene match. The CDR3 spells CASNLAGDSYEQYF. The CDR3 nucleotides are TGCGCCAGCAATCTAGCGGGGGACTCCTACGAGCAGTACTTC.

V is TRBV27 and J is TRBJ1-1; D ambiguous. The germline V gene has CDR1 MNHEY and CDR2 SMNVEV (reference sequence). With 0 bases removed from V and 6 bases from J, the gap between germline ends came to 11 bases. CDR3 length: 14 amino acids. The DNA for the CDR3 is TGTGCCAGCAGTTTATCTTCGGGGTACGCTGAAGCTTTCTTT. Amino acid sequence: CASSLSSGYAEAFF.

This chain links TRBV11-2 with TRBJ2-5, with 12 bases lining up with TRBD2. V shed 4 bases, J shed 1 base, and the junction held 1 base outside the gene matches. This CDR3 spans 15 amino acids. Looked up from germline, CDR1 is SGHAT and CDR2 is FQNNGV. This CDR3 is CASSWTSGAQETQYF. In nucleotides, the CDR3 is TGTGCCAGCAGCTGGACTAGCGGGGCCCAAGAGACCCAGTACTTC. The full variable domain, completed using reference TRBV11-2 and TRBJ2-5, is EAGVAQSPRYKIIEKRQSVAFWCNPISGHATLYWYQQILGQGPKLLIQFQNNGVVDDSQLPKDRFSAERLKGVDSTLKIQPAKLEDSAVYLCASSWTSGAQETQYFGPGTRLLVL.

This clone was seen just once. The V call is TRBV30, the J call TRBJ2-7, with TRBD1 matching 11 bases. The CDR3 runs 16 residues. Germline V gives CDR1 GTSNPN, CDR2 SVGIG (reference sequence). Germline trimming cut 2 bases from V and 2 bases from J; bases unmatched to any gene: 8. The CDR3 bases are TGTGCCTGGAGTCCCCGCCCGGGACAGGGGGCCTACGAGCAGTACTTC. This gives the protein CAWSPRPGQGAYEQYF.

J is TRBJ2-1 and V is TRBV20-1, with 7 bases aligning to TRBD1. The CDR3 sequence is 11 residues long. CDR1 is DFQATT, CDR2 SNEGSKA, per germline (reference sequence). With V trimmed by 6 bases and J by 15 bases, 11 bases remained unmatched. CDR3 amino acids: CSAPAETGLFF. Written as DNA, the CDR3 is TGCAGTGCCCCCGCGGAGACAGGGCTGTTCTTC.

The J gene is TRBJ1-2, the V gene TRBV5-1; TRBD1 might be the D (6 bases). The CDR3 consists of 13 residues. Per the germline V gene, CDR1 is SGHRS and CDR2 is YFSETQ. Trimming pared 0 bases from V and 6 bases from J, leaving 9 bases between. The CDR3 protein is CASSLDGTHGYTF. In DNA, the CDR3 is TGCGCCAGCAGCTTGGACGGGACACATGGCTACACCTTC.

The sample holds many counts of this clone. The chain has TRBV4-3 and TRBJ2-2; 16 bases are a match to TRBD2. This CDR3 contains 17 residues. V dropped 4 bases and J dropped 6; count of bases not matched to a gene: 5. Looked up from germline, CDR1 is LGHNA and CDR2 is YSLEER. CDR3: CASSRGTSGGASGELFF. As DNA, the CDR3 is TGCGCCAGCAGCCGAGGGACTAGCGGGGGGGCCTCCGGGGAGCTGTTTTTT.

This chain connects TRBV18 to TRBJ1-2; TRBD1 agrees at 7 bases. V shed 4 bases, J shed 6 bases, and the junction held 8 bases outside the gene matches. Germline CDR1 is KGHSH and CDR2 is LQKENI. The CDR3 covers 14 residues. As DNA, the CDR3 is TGTGCCAGCTCACTAAGGACAGGAGACGATGGCTACACCTTC. Translation: CASSLRTGDDGYTF. Full variable domain (outside the CDR3, taken from reference TRBV18 and TRBJ1-2): NAGVMQNPRHLVRRRGQEARLRCSPMKGHSHVYWYRQLPEEGLKFMVYLQKENIIDESGMPKERFSAEFPKEGPSILRIQQVVRGDSAAYFCASSLRTGDDGYTFGSGTRLTVV.

The chain employs TRBV4-2 and TRBJ2-7; D possibly corresponds to TRBD2 (5 bases). V lost 5 bases and J lost 0, with 14 bases in between. This CDR3 has 15 residues. Germline loops: CDR1 LGHNA, CDR2 YNFKEQ. Here the CDR3 reads CASSAQRVSSYEQYF. The CDR3, as DNA: TGTGCCAGCAGCGCGCAGAGGGTGAGCTCCTACGAGCAGTACTTC.

The chain couples TRBV12-3 or TRBV12-4 to TRBJ1-3, with D perhaps TRBD1 (5 bases). V lost 3 bases to trimming and J lost 5 bases, with 8 bases between them. The CDR3 is made up of 13 amino acids. The CDR3 here is CASSFDSRNTIYF. The CDR3 DNA follows: TGTGCCAGCAGTTTCGACAGTCGAAACACCATATATTTT.

V usage is TRBV5-4 and J usage is TRBJ2-7; possible D gene TRBD1, 5 bases. The germline CDR1 and CDR2 sequences are SGHNT and YYREEE (reference sequence). With 4 bases removed from V and 2 bases from J, the gap between germline ends came to 7 bases. This CDR3 spans 12 amino acids. CDR3 bases: TGTGCCAGCAGCCAGGACACCTACGAGCAGTACTTC. Translation: CASSQDTYEQYF.

V usage is TRBV18 and J usage is TRBJ1-6; 7 bases line up with TRBD1. The ends lost 2 bases at V and 10 bases at J; junction bases unmatched: 5. Looked up from germline, CDR1 is KGHSH and CDR2 is LQKENI. The CDR3 loop spans 14 amino acids. The chain's CDR3 is CASSPGVGGSPLHF. The DNA of the CDR3 is TGTGCCAGCTCACCAGGAGTAGGGGGCTCACCCCTCCACTTT.

The chain uses TRBV6-1 and TRBJ2-7; no definite D call. The germline V gene has CDR1 MNHNS and CDR2 SASEGT. Trimming pared 1 base from V and 5 bases from J, leaving 12 bases between. This CDR3 contains 14 residues. CDR3 sequence reads: CASSEVGAQNEQYF. CDR3 bases: TGTGCCAGCAGTGAAGTCGGAGCCCAGAACGAGCAGTACTTC.

The chain is built from TRBV3-1 (or the pseudogene TRBV3-2) and TRBJ1-2, with a tentative D call TRBD1 (6 bases). With 1 base removed from V and 8 bases from J, the gap between germline ends came to 14 bases. This CDR3 is built from 14 residues. Per the germline V gene, CDR1 is LGHDT and CDR2 is YNNKEL (reference sequence). The CDR3 region is CASSQGNRVDGYTF. The CDR3 DNA follows: TGTGCCAGCAGCCAAGGAAACAGGGTAGACGGCTACACCTTC.

The chain joins TRBV24-1 to TRBJ1-2; D not certain. Germline assignment: CDR1 KGHDR and CDR2 SFDVKD. V was pared by 1 base and J by 3 bases, with 5 bases between. The CDR3 has 13 residues. The CDR3 sequence: CATSDFADYGYTF. DNA for the CDR3: TGTGCCACCAGTGATTTCGCAGACTATGGCTACACCTTC.

V and J are TRBV9 and TRBJ2-7; D is possibly TRBD2 (6 bases). The CDR3 consists of 15 residues. The germline CDR1 and CDR2 sequences are SGDLS and YYNGEE. Trimming removed 4 bases at V and 3 bases at J, with 17 bases between. CDR3 loop: CASSQRGGAFYEQYF. CDR3 in DNA: TGTGCCAGCAGCCAAAGGGGCGGGGCCTTCTACGAGCAGTACTTC.

The chain uses TRBV29-1 and TRBJ2-1; TRBD2 might be the D (5 bases). Germline V CDR1 and CDR2: SQVTM, ANQGSEA. Deletions cut 3 bases from V and 4 bases from J, with 22 bases between. CDR3 length equals 17 residues. CDR3 nucleotide sequence: TGCAGCGTTGATAGAGTGCTAGCCCCTCCAACATACAATGAGCAGTTCTTC. It is translated as CSVDRVLAPPTYNEQFF.

The rearrangement links TRBV6-2 or TRBV6-3 to TRBJ1-1; 7 bases match TRBD1. This CDR3 is built from 16 residues. V was pared by 2 bases and J by 1 base, with 7 bases of the junction left unmatched. Germline V gene data show CDR1 as MNHEY and CDR2 as SVGEGT. CDR3 bases: TGTGCCAGCAGTTACCCGCTTACAGGGGCGAACACTGAAGCTTTCTTT. This encodes CASSYPLTGANTEAFF.

This chain links TRBV7-9 with TRBJ1-5; possible D gene TRBD1, 5 bases. Trimming shortened V by 4 bases and J by 2 bases, and 9 bases separated the two germline ends. The CDR3 length is 14 residues. Looked up from germline, CDR1 is SEHNR and CDR2 is FQNEAQ (reference sequence). CDR3 in DNA: TGTGCCAGCAGCTCTCAGGGTGGCAATCAGCCCCAGCATTTT. Translating gives CASSSQGGNQPQHF.

The chain combines TRBV11-2 with TRBJ2-5; 12 nucleotides line up with TRBD2. This CDR3 is 17 amino acids long. Trimming took 7 bases from V and 5 from J; bases not matched to a gene: 14. CDR1 is SGHAT and CDR2 is FQNNGV in the germline V gene. The CDR3 sequence: CASTPGASGGAGETQYF. The CDR3 nucleotides read TGTGCCAGCACCCCCGGGGCTAGCGGGGGGGCGGGGGAGACCCAGTACTTC.

V and J are TRBV19 and TRBJ2-5; TRBD1 might be the D (5 bases). The CDR3 extends over 13 amino acids. Germline V gene lookup returns CDR1 LNHDA and CDR2 SQIVND (reference sequence). The ends were cut back, 5 bases at V and 4 bases at J, with 11 bases in the middle. For the CDR3, the DNA is TGTGCCAGTAGTGGGGCTAATTTAGAGACCCAGTACTTC. Its translation: CASSGANLETQYF.